These T cell receptor beta chains were read from a single sample in a study of shared clonotypes between healthy human individuals. Method: immunoSEQ multiplex PCR; TCRdb's copy keeps in-frame clones and lacks some. The sample holds over a million clones, roughly 74% seen once. Specimen: memory CD4+ T cells from PBMCs. These receptors originate from a man aged 18 to 29 in good health. Some clones in this sample may be carry-over from other donors' samples. Each CDR3 is given with its conserved first and last residue. Each record gives: clone size, J gene, D gene, V gene, CDR3 protein, CDR3 DNA. A D gene is named only where the DNA matches it firmly. The size field is filled for only some rows; it gives once, few, many or a size class.

>.|TRBJ2-7|.|TRBV11-2
CASSLRVGQNFYEQYF
TGTGCCAGCAGCTTAAGAGTTGGGCAGAACTTTTACGAGCAGTACTTC
>.|TRBJ1-2|TRBD1|TRBV29-1
CSVVGTGEEYGYTF
TGCAGCGTCGTTGGGACAGGGGAAGAGTATGGCTACACCTTC
>.|TRBJ1-1|.|TRBV19
CASSAGTPVRAFF
TGTGCCAGTAGCGCCGGGACACCCGTGAGAGCTTTCTTT
>.|TRBJ1-6|.|TRBV4-3
CASSQVREGSPLHF
TGCGCCAGCAGCCAAGTCAGGGAAGGATCACCCCTCCACTTT
>.|TRBJ2-2|.|TRBV11-2
CASSSVSGELFF
TGTGCCAGCAGCTCAGTGAGCGGGGAGCTGTTTTTT
>few|TRBJ1-5|.|TRBV28
CASSFQDSNQPQHF
TGTGCCAGCAGTTTTCAGGACAGCAATCAGCCCCAGCATTTT
>.|TRBJ2-7|TRBD2|TRBV6-1
CASSEEGGLPGLATFSYEQYF
TGTGCCAGCAGTGAAGAAGGCGGATTACCGGGACTAGCGACCTTCTCCTACGAGCAGTACTTC
>.|TRBJ2-1|.|TRBV7-9
CASSLSRGGEQFF
TGTGCCAGCAGCTTATCAAGGGGCGGTGAGCAGTTCTTC
>once|TRBJ2-7|.|TRBV27
CASSTFAGGEQYF
TGTGCCAGCAGCACCTTCGCGGGTGGCGAGCAGTACTTC
>.|TRBJ1-4|.|TRBV6-5
CASSYGVGPPNEKLFF
TGTGCCAGCAGTTACGGGGTGGGGCCCCCTAATGAAAAACTGTTTTTT
>.|TRBJ2-7|.|TRBV18
CASSPGLYEQYF
TGTGCCAGCTCACCGGGCTTGTACGAGCAGTACTTC
>once|TRBJ2-7|TRBD2|TRBV18
CASFRGGEQYF
TGTGCCAGTTTCCGCGGGGGCGAGCAGTACTTC
>.|TRBJ1-2|.|TRBV4-1
CASSQAGADYGYTF
TGCGCCAGCAGCCAAGCAGGGGCAGACTATGGCTACACCTTC
>.|TRBJ2-7|.|TRBV7-2
CASSLRPYEQYF
TGTGCCAGCAGCTTACGGCCCTACGAGCAGTACTTC
>.|TRBJ1-5|.|TRBV4-1
CASSQVVLQPQHF
TGCGCCAGCAGCCAAGTGGTTTTGCAGCCCCAGCATTTT
>.|TRBJ2-2|.|TRBV5-6
CASGYREGGGELFF
TGTGCCAGCGGATACAGGGAAGGAGGCGGGGAGCTGTTTTTT
>few|TRBJ2-7|TRBD2|TRBV7-9
CASSPDSGSARSYEQYF
TGTGCCAGCAGCCCTGATAGCGGGAGCGCCCGCTCCTACGAGCAGTACTTC
>.|TRBJ2-1|.|TRBV30
CAWSPRGIGVSEQFF
TGTGCCTGGAGCCCGAGGGGGATTGGGGTGAGTGAGCAGTTCTTC
>once|TRBJ1-6|.|TRBV30
CAWSFGRSSYNSPLHF
TGTGCCTGGAGTTTCGGTAGAAGCTCCTATAATTCACCCCTCCACTTT
>.|TRBJ1-5|.|TRBV19
CASSTRQRNQPQHF
TGTGCCAGTAGTACCCGACAGCGCAATCAGCCCCAGCATTTT
>.|TRBJ2-5|.|TRBV7-3
CASSLGGLRETQYF
TGTGCCAGCAGCTTAGGCGGGCTCCGAGAGACCCAGTACTTC
>.|TRBJ2-5|.|TRBV5-1
CASSWAFQETQYF
TGCGCCAGCAGCTGGGCCTTCCAAGAGACCCAGTACTTC
>.|TRBJ2-7|TRBD2|TRBV7-2
CASSLQLAGAGEQYF
TGTGCCAGCAGCTTACAACTAGCGGGAGCTGGCGAGCAGTACTTC
>.|TRBJ2-5|.|TRBV7-3
CASSPTLQETQYF
TGTGCCAGCAGCCCTACGCTCCAAGAGACCCAGTACTTC
>.|TRBJ1-1|.|TRBV27
CASSPKTGGGYTEAFF
TGTGCCAGCAGCCCAAAGACAGGTGGTGGGTACACTGAAGCTTTCTTT
>.|TRBJ1-3|TRBD1|TRBV5-1
CASSWDRLSSGNTIYF
TGCGCCAGCAGCTGGGACAGGCTGAGCTCTGGAAACACCATATATTTT
>.|TRBJ2-5|TRBD2|TRBV2
CASSVHAGGQYF
TGTGCCAGCAGCGTCCATGCGGGAGGACAGTACTTC
>.|TRBJ2-3|.|TRBV5-1
CASRLRDSTDTQYF
TGCGCCAGCAGGTTGAGGGACAGCACAGATACGCAGTATTTT
>.|TRBJ2-5|.|TRBV28
CASSSGAGETQYF
TGTGCCAGCAGTTCAGGGGCGGGAGAGACCCAGTACTTC
>.|TRBJ2-5|.|TRBV5-1
CASSLGGQAGQETQYF
TGCGCCAGCAGCTTGGGGGGGCAGGCAGGACAAGAGACCCAGTACTTC
>.|TRBJ2-7|.|TRBV21-1
CASSKARGTVTNPYEQYF
TGTGCCAGCAGCAAAGCGCGGGGGACAGTCACTAATCCCTACGAGCAGTACTTC
>.|TRBJ1-5|TRBD1|TRBV7-9
CASSSGTVNQPQHF
TGTGCCAGCAGCAGTGGGACAGTTAATCAGCCCCAGCATTTT
>.|TRBJ1-2|.|TRBV19
CASSLAGGNFNYGYTF
TGTGCCAGTAGTCTCGCCGGCGGCAATTTTAACTATGGCTACACCTTC
>.|TRBJ2-7|TRBD1|TRBV25-1
CASSRTGYEQYF
TGTGCCAGCAGTCGGACAGGGTACGAGCAGTACTTC
>.|TRBJ1-5|.|TRBV28
CASSSGISNQPQHF
TGTGCCAGCAGCTCCGGGATAAGCAATCAGCCCCAGCATTTT
>.|TRBJ1-2|.|TRBV6-1
CASSEGSLGANYGYTF
TGTGCCAGCAGTGAGGGCAGTTTGGGAGCTAACTATGGCTACACCTTC
>.|TRBJ2-7|.|TRBV7-2
CASSRTGLGGYEQYF
TGTGCCAGCAGCCGGACGGGCCTAGGGGGCTACGAGCAGTACTTC
>.|TRBJ1-2|.|TRBV9
CASSATGNYGYTF
TGTGCCAGCAGCGCTACAGGGAACTATGGCTACACCTTC
>.|TRBJ2-5|.|TRBV20-1
CSARGEKTQYF
TGCAGTGCTAGAGGTGAAAAGACCCAGTACTTC
>.|TRBJ2-7|.|TRBV28
CASSFPQHMGEQYF
TGTGCCAGCAGTTTCCCTCAACACATGGGAGAGCAGTACTTC
>.|TRBJ1-1|.|TRBV29-1
CSALNPRDTEAFF
TGCAGCGCTCTTAACCCTCGGGACACTGAAGCTTTCTTT